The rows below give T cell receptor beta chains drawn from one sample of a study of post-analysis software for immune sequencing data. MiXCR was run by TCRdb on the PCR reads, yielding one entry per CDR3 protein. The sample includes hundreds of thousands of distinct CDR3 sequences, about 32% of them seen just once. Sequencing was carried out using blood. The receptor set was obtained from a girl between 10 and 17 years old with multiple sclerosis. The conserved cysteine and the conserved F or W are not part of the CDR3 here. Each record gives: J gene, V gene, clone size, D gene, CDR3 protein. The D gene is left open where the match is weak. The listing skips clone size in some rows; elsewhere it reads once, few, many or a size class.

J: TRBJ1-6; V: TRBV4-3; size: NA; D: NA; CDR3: ASSQHRDRDSPLH
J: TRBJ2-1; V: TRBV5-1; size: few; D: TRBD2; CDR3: ASRQILAGGRNEQF
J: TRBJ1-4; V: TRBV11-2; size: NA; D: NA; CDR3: ASSLGVRRHEKLF
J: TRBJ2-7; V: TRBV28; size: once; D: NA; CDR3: ASSLSPVNEQY
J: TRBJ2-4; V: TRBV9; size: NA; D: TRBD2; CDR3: ASSPSPGTSGGQY
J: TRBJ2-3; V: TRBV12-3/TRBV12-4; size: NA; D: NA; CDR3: ASSTTGITDVQY
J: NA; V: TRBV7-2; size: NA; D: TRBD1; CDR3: ASSSGGTGQSIGTQY
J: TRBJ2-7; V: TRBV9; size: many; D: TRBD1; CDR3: ASSLAGTGVSEQY
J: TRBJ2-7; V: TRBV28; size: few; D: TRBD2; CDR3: ASREAGGPYEQY
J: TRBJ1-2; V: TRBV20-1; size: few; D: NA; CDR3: SARDLRPHHTGGYT
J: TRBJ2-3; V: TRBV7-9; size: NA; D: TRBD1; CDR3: ASSPRDRGLGDTQY
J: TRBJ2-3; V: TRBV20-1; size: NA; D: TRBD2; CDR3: SANRGDTSTDTQY